Presented here are 6 T cell receptor beta chains from one specimen sequenced in a study of cytomegalovirus exposure and HLA in healthy donors. The method was immunoSEQ multiplex PCR; TCRdb's version includes in-frame clones alone and lacks a portion of them. Among more than 85,000 clones listed, more than 75% were seen once. Sequencing was carried out using PBMCs. The receptors derive from a woman aged 25 to 45 in good health and CMV-seropositive.

The CDR3 is CASSFGTGVGGNTIYF. The CDR3 DNA sequence: TGTGCCAGCAGCTTCGGGACAGGGGTGGGTGGAAACACCATATATTTT. This chain connects TRBV7-6 to TRBJ1-3, with TRBD1 matching over 10 bases. The CDR3 is 16 residues long. Trimming removed 3 bases from V and 3 bases from J; junction bases left unmatched: 5. Germline lookup yields CDR1 SGHVS and CDR2 FNYEAQ.

This sequence joins TRBV6-1 and TRBJ1-2; D remains unclear. CDR1 is MNHNS, CDR2 SASEGT, per germline. V lost 1 base and J 4 bases, leaving 4 bases between the germline ends. This CDR3 has 12 residues. The CDR3 protein is CASSEDIYGYTF. The CDR3 DNA sequence: TGTGCCAGCAGTGAAGATATCTATGGCTACACCTTC.

This sequence joins TRBV19 and TRBJ1-2; D is possibly TRBD1 (6 bases). The germline V gene has CDR1 LNHDA and CDR2 SQIVND (reference sequence). This CDR3 is built from 14 residues. The germline V and J ends were trimmed by 6 bases and 8 bases, with 19 bases remaining between them. The CDR3 loop reads CASRPPGGPGGYTF. CDR3 sequence (DNA): TGTGCCAGTAGACCCCCGGGGGGCCCCGGCGGCTACACCTTC. The full variable domain, with the rest looked up from reference TRBV19 and TRBJ1-2, is DGGITQSPKYLFRKEGQNVTLSCEQNLNHDAMYWYRQDPGQGLRLIYYSQIVNDFQKGDIAEGYSVSREKKESFPLTVTSAQKNPTAFYLCASRPPGGPGGYTFGSGTRLTVV.

The rearrangement links TRBV7-9 to TRBJ2-3; 9 bases are a match to TRBD2. Looked up from germline, CDR1 is SEHNR and CDR2 is FQNEAQ (reference sequence). The CDR3 extends over 15 amino acids. The V gene end was trimmed by 5 bases and the J gene end by 4 bases; junction bases not matched to a gene: 7. The CDR3 loop reads CASSQIAGVADTQYF. CDR3 nucleotide sequence: TGTGCCAGCAGCCAGATAGCGGGAGTGGCAGATACGCAGTATTTT.

This rearrangement joins TRBV5-1 to TRBJ2-3, with TRBD2 identical over 8 bases. CDR1 is SGHRS and CDR2 is YFSETQ in the germline V gene. The CDR3 has 16 amino acids. Unmatched junction bases numbered 11, after V lost 3 bases and J lost 5 bases. This CDR3 reads CASSSQLSGGGDTQYF. Here the CDR3 DNA reads TGCGCCAGCAGCTCCCAGTTAAGCGGGGGAGGAGATACGCAGTATTTT.

The DNA for the CDR3 is TGTGCCAGCAGTTTAAGGGTGGACACTCTCCGCTACACCTTC. Translating it yields CASSLRVDTLRYTF. The rearrangement links TRBV27 to TRBJ1-2, with TRBD1 as a possible D gene (5 bases). The CDR3 length is 14 residues. V was trimmed by 2 bases and J by 9 bases, leaving 16 bases between them. CDR1 and CDR2 from the germline V gene are MNHEY and SMNVEV (reference sequence).